This T cell receptor beta chain was found in a study of blood T cell repertoires in COVID-19. In the study's own analysis: Estimates of nucleated cell counts were drawn from the amplification of reference gene primers. This table comes from immunoSEQ multiplex PCR, and its TCRdb copy is limited to in-frame clones, with some not included. Clone size and the V and J calls come from that table; the DNA yielded D and trimming. The sample contains more than 65,000 clones, roughly 80% of which appear only once. CDR3 length: 13 residues. The germline V gene has CDR1 SNHLY and CDR2 FYNNEI. The trim removed 3 bases at V and 6 bases at J, leaving 4 bases unmatched.

The origin of this receptor is a woman in her 70s with acute or convalescent COVID-19. The sequencing sample was made of peripheral blood. V is TRBV2 and J is TRBJ1-2; 7 bases match TRBD1. The CDR3 DNA reads as TGTGCCAGCAGTGAGGGCAGGGGGGATGGCTACACCTTC. Protein product: CASSEGRGDGYTF. Complete variable domain (other parts from reference TRBV2 and TRBJ1-2): EPEVTQTPSHQVTQMGQEVILRCVPISNHLYFYWYRQILGQKVEFLVSFYNNEISEKSEIFDDQFSVERPDGSNFTLKIRSTKLEDSAMYFCASSEGRGDGYTFGSGTRLTVV.